The rows below give T cell receptor beta chains drawn from one sample of a study of cytomegalovirus exposure and HLA in healthy donors. The method was immunoSEQ multiplex PCR; TCRdb's version includes in-frame clones alone and lacks a portion of them. The repertoire holds some 200,000 clones, with about four fifths as singletons. Sample: PBMCs. The receptors were sampled from a boy between 2 and 15 years old in good health and CMV-seronegative. Each CDR3 is given without its conserved first and last residue.

V gene	J gene	CDR3 protein
TRBV29-1	TRBJ2-3	SVVGQGGETDTQY
TRBV4-3	TRBJ1-6	ASSQATGRSPLH
TRBV4-1	TRBJ1-2	ASSHLTGVGYT
TRBV7-2	TRBJ2-7	ASSLRNRDREPYEQY
TRBV7-9	TRBJ1-4	ASGPRTVQLEKLF
TRBV10-3	TRBJ2-2	AISSGTPLSGELF
TRBV5-1	TRBJ2-5	ASSFREQETQY
TRBV11-2	TRBJ2-7	ATRKIAGKLGEQY
TRBV29-1	TRBJ2-3	SVESGGLTDTQY
TRBV27	TRBJ1-2	ASSSGQAYGYT
TRBV9	TRBJ2-1	ASSVGGDLGGWNEQF